These 19 T cell receptor beta chains came from one sample sequenced in a study of T cells expressing NK-cell markers. Reanalyzing the 5' RACE reads, TCRdb keeps one entry per CDR3 protein, without DNA. In total, the table holds about 450,000 distinct CDR3 sequences. Sequencing was carried out using blood T cells: a sorted CD56 or NKG2C T cell subset, CD4+ or CD8+ T cells, or bulk PBMC T cells (not recorded which). The receptors originated from a woman aged 18-70 years in good health.

The J gene is TRBJ2-4, the V gene TRBV27; TCRdb proposes TRBD1, but this gene call is untestable without DNA. CDR1 MNHEY and CDR2 SMNVEV come from the germline V gene (reference sequence). The CDR3 runs to 14 residues. CDR3 sequence: CASSLLSGRDIQYF.

The chain couples TRBV7-2 to TRBJ1-5. The germline V gene has CDR1 SGHTA and CDR2 FQGNSA. This CDR3 spans 14 amino acids. The CDR3 sequence: CASSTNPSNQPQHF.

The chain uses TRBV6-2 or TRBV6-3 and TRBJ2-3; TCRdb's D gene call, TRBD2, goes unchecked for lack of DNA. Germline V CDR1 and CDR2: MNHEY, SVGEGT. There are 16 residues in the CDR3. CDR3 in amino acids: CASSQGRASSTDTQYF.

CDR3 in amino acids: CSVTRDSGNTIYF. The gene calls are TRBV29-1 and TRBJ1-3. This CDR3 is 13 amino acids long. Germline V CDR1 and CDR2: SQVTM, ANQGSEA.

The CDR3 reads CASSVSPHGTSGQETQYF. The rearrangement links TRBV9 to TRBJ2-5; TCRdb indicates TRBD2, and absent DNA this call remains unverified. CDR3 length: 18 amino acids. Germline V CDR1 and CDR2: SGDLS, YYNGEE. Based on the CDR3 plus reference TRBV9 and TRBJ2-5, the full variable domain is DSGVTQTPKHLITATGQRVTLRCSPRSGDLSVYWYQQSLDQGLQFLIQYYNGEERAKGNILERFSAQQFPDLHSELNLSSLELGDSALYFCASSVSPHGTSGQETQYFGPGTRLLVL.

V usage is TRBV6-5 and J usage is TRBJ2-1; TCRdb designates TRBD1, a call that cannot be tested without DNA. This CDR3 is 15 amino acids long. Germline V gives CDR1 MNHEY, CDR2 SVGAGI. CDR3 amino acids: CASSSSGQGSYEQFF.

The J gene is TRBJ2-3, the V gene TRBV18; without DNA, the TCRdb call of TRBD1 cannot be checked. The CDR3 spans 16 residues. Germline loops: CDR1 KGHSH, CDR2 LQKENI. The CDR3 protein is CASSPGQPASTDTQYF.

The chain uses TRBV5-1 and TRBJ2-3; TCRdb picks TRBD1, but there is no DNA to check that call. This CDR3 has 14 amino acids. CDR1 and CDR2 from the germline V gene are SGHRS and YFSETQ. The CDR3 loop is CASSLATETDTQYF.

J is TRBJ2-1 and V is TRBV18; TCRdb's assignment of TRBD2 cannot be checked, as there is no DNA. CDR3 length: 15 amino acids. Germline-derived CDR1 and CDR2 are KGHSH and LQKENI. The CDR3: CASSTGRSSYNEQFF. The variable domain in full, with the rest retrieved from reference TRBV18 and TRBJ2-1, is NAGVMQNPRHLVRRRGQEARLRCSPMKGHSHVYWYRQLPEEGLKFMVYLQKENIIDESGMPKERFSAEFPKEGPSILRIQQVVRGDSAAYFCASSTGRSSYNEQFFGPGTRLTVL.

The chain employs TRBV24-1 and TRBJ1-3. Germline assignment: CDR1 KGHDR and CDR2 SFDVKD. The CDR3 extends over 15 amino acids. CDR3 in amino acids: CATTRPYPSGNTIYF.

The J gene is TRBJ2-1, the V gene TRBV4-2; as DNA is missing, the TRBD2 call by TCRdb cannot be tested. CDR1 LGHNA and CDR2 YNFKEQ come from the germline V gene. The CDR3 runs 18 residues. CDR3 in amino acids: CASSQDPLLAGLNDEQFF.

The chain carries TRBV20-1 and TRBJ1-5; the TCRdb call, TRBD1, lacks DNA for checking. The V gene's germline CDR1 is DFQATT and CDR2 SNEGSKA (reference sequence). The CDR3 spans 13 residues. The CDR3 reads CSAGPDNNQPQHF.

This rearrangement joins TRBV5-1 to TRBJ2-7; TCRdb's D gene call, TRBD2, goes unchecked for lack of DNA. This CDR3 has 16 amino acids. Germline V CDR1 and CDR2: SGHRS, YFSETQ. CDR3 residues: CASSLQPSGRASEQYF.

The chain is built from TRBV6-5 and TRBJ2-7. The CDR3 extends over 16 amino acids. CDR1 MNHEY and CDR2 SVGAGI come from the germline V gene. The CDR3 protein is CASSYSILGGSYEQYF.

The chain couples TRBV7-2 to TRBJ2-5. The CDR3 loop spans 15 amino acids. Germline CDR1 reads SGHTA; CDR2 reads FQGNSA. CDR3 sequence reads: CASSLDTAFQETQYF. Complete variable domain (other parts from reference TRBV7-2 and TRBJ2-5): GAGVSQSPSNKVTEKGKDVELRCDPISGHTALYWYRQSLGQGLEFLIYFQGNSAPDKSGLPSDRFSAERTGGSVSTLTIQRTQQEDSAVYLCASSLDTAFQETQYFGPGTRLLVL.

The rearrangement joins TRBV19 to TRBJ1-4; the D call of TRBD1 rests on TCRdb alone, since no DNA is present to check it. The CDR3 runs 14 residues. Per germline, CDR1 LNHDA and CDR2 SQIVND (reference sequence). The CDR3 is CASTNRGQEEKLFF.

The chain employs TRBV15 and TRBJ2-3; TCRdb selects TRBD2, and the lack of DNA leaves this call unchecked. CDR1 and CDR2 (germline): LNHNV, YYDKDF (reference sequence). The CDR3 is 18 amino acids. CDR3: CATSRGLAGRTSTDTQYF.

This sequence joins TRBV20-1 and TRBJ2-7; with no DNA, the TCRdb D assignment of TRBD2 cannot be verified. The CDR3 has 15 amino acids. The V gene's germline CDR1 is DFQATT and CDR2 SNEGSKA (reference sequence). This CDR3 is CSARAPGRGGDEQYF.

The J gene is TRBJ2-2, the V gene TRBV11-2. Germline V gene sequence: CDR1 SGHAT, CDR2 FQNNGV. This CDR3 has 13 amino acids. The CDR3 loop reads CASSQTDTGELFF.